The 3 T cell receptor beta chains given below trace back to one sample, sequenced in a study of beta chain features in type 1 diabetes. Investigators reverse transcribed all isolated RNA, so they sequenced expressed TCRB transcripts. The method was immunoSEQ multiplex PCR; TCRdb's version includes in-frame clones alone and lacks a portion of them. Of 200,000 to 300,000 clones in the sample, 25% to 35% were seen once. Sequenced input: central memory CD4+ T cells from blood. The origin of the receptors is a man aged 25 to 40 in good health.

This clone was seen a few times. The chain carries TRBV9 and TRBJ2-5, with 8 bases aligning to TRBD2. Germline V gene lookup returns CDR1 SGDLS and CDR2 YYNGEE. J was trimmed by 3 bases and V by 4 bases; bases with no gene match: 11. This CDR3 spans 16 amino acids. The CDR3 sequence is CASSPRGAGGEETQYF. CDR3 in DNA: TGTGCCAGCAGCCCACGGGGGGCGGGAGGAGAAGAGACCCAGTACTTC.

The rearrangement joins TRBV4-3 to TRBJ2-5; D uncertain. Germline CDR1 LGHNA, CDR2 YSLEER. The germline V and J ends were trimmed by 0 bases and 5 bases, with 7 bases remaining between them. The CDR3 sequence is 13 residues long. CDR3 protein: CASSQDSWETQYF. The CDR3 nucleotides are TGCGCCAGCAGCCAAGACAGTTGGGAGACCCAGTACTTC.

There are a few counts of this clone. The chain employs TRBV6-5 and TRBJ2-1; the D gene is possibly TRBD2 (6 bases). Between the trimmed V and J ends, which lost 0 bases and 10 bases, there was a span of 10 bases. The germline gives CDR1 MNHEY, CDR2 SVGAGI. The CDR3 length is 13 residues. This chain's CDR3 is CASSYSLREEQFF. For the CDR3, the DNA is TGTGCCAGCAGTTACTCGCTGCGGGAAGAGCAGTTCTTC.